This T cell receptor beta chain was profiled in a study of blood T cell repertoires in COVID-19. Sequencing used immunoSEQ multiplex PCR; TCRdb keeps in-frame clones, though not all of them. Of under 300,000 clones detected, around 90% appear once; the ten largest clones hold 2% to 2.5%. The CDR3 covers 14 residues. Trimming removed 3 bases at V and 4 bases at J, with 13 bases between. Germline CDR1 reads MNHEY; CDR2 reads SMNVEV (reference sequence). V gene TRBV27 combines with J gene TRBJ2-7; a weak D match, TRBD1 (5 bases). What was sequenced was PBMCs or T cells enriched from blood (not recorded which). This clonotype was obtained from a woman aged 55-75 years in a cohort exposed to, infected with or recovered from COVID-19 (not recorded which). The CDR3 DNA reads as TGTGCCAGCAGTTTGTCCAGGGTCTCGTACGAGCAGTACTTC. Translating gives CASSLSRVSYEQYF.